The entry below describes one T cell receptor beta chain. CDR1 and CDR2 from the germline V gene are LNHNV and YYDKDF (reference sequence). Trimming cost V 5 bases and J 5 bases; bases outside gene matches: 8. This CDR3 region has 14 residues. This entry belongs to a study of shared clonotypes between healthy human individuals. Deep-level running was used for the assay. Measured with immunoSEQ multiplex PCR; TCRdb has only the in-frame clones, and not every one. The sample holds approximately 500,000 clones, roughly 80% seen once. The source of this sequence is a woman in her thirties or forties in good health. Some clones in this sample may be carry-over from other donors' samples. The chain joins TRBV15 to TRBJ2-5; 7 bases are a match to TRBD1. Sequences were obtained from PBMCs. The CDR3 here is CATSGGQPGETQYF. In DNA, the CDR3 is TGTGCCACCAGCGGGGGACAGCCGGGGGAGACCCAGTACTTC.